This T cell receptor beta chain was sequenced during a study of T cells in Graves' hyperthyroidism and ophthalmopathy. This clonotype was picked up a small number of times. The antigen remains undetermined. TCR beta CDR3 regions were amplified from RNA. The TCR CDR3 was amplified in a first-round RT-PCR using the HTBI primer set. TCRdb used MiXCR to reprocess the multiplex PCR reads, holding one entry per CDR3 protein. The sample shows 380,000 or so distinct CDR3 sequences, roughly 13% of them seen only once. Study results and limitations: Most clonotypes expanded in thyroid above 0.001 were likewise present in blood.

CDR3 length equals 11 residues. Deletions cut 5 bases from V and 10 bases from J, with 9 bases between. Diagnoses used clinical symptoms, serum thyroxine and TRAb, thyroid ultrasound and orbital computed tomography. The TCR comes from a man aged 25-40 years with Graves' hyperthyroidism that later progressed to Graves' ophthalmopathy. This chain links TRBV12-3 or TRBV12-4 with TRBJ2-1; tentative D call: TRBD2 (5 bases). The sample consisted of blood. As DNA, the CDR3 is TGTGCCAGCAGTGTCCGGGAAGAGCAGTTCTTC. Protein: CASSVREEQFF.